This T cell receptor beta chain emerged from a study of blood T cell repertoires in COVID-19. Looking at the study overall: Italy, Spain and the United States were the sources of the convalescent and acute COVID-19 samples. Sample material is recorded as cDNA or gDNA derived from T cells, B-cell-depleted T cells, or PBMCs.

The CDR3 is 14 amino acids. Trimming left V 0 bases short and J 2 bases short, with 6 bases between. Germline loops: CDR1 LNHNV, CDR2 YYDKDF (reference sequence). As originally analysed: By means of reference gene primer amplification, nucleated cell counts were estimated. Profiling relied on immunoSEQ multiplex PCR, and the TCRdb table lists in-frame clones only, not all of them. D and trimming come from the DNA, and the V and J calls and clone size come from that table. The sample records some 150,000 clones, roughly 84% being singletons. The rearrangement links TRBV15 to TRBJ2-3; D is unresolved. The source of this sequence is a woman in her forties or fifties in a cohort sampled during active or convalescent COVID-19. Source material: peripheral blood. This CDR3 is CATSRDWATDTQYF. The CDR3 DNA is TGTGCCACCAGCAGAGATTGGGCCACAGATACGCAGTATTTT.